One sample yielded the 24 T cell receptor beta chains listed below, sequenced in a study of cytomegalovirus exposure and HLA in healthy donors. Researchers ran the PCR with 60 Vbeta and 13 Jbeta primers. The protocol was immunoSEQ multiplex PCR, while the TCRdb copy is restricted to in-frame clones and leaves out a portion. The sample has about 130,000 clones, 60% to 80% seen once. Input material: PBMCs. Source of these receptors: a man aged 25-40 years in good health and CMV-seronegative.

This clone was seen once. The CDR3 nucleotides are TGTGCCTGGGGCTTTGAGGACACTCCCTACGAGCAGTACTTC. It specifies CAWGFEDTPYEQYF. The chain couples TRBV30 to TRBJ2-7, with D possibly matching TRBD1 (5 bases). This CDR3 spans 14 amino acids. Germline lookup yields CDR1 GTSNPN and CDR2 SVGIG (reference sequence). V was pared by 5 bases and J by 2 bases, with 16 bases between. Variable domain in full (rest from reference TRBV30 and TRBJ2-7): SQTIHQWPATLVQPVGSPLSLECTVEGTSNPNLYWYRQAAGRGLQLLFYSVGIGQISSEVPQNLSASRPQDRQFILSSKKLLLSDSGFYLCAWGFEDTPYEQYFGPGTRLTVT.

The chain employs TRBV28 and TRBJ1-1, with D perhaps matching TRBD1 (5 bases). Germline loops: CDR1 MDHEN, CDR2 SYDVKM. V was trimmed by 3 bases and J by 2 bases, leaving 16 bases between them. CDR3 length: 16 amino acids. CDR3 amino acids: CASSLPGRIGNTEAFF. In DNA form, the CDR3 reads TGTGCCAGCAGTTTGCCAGGGAGGATCGGAAACACTGAAGCTTTCTTT. The complete variable domain, with remaining parts taken from reference TRBV28 and TRBJ1-1, reads DVKVTQSSRYLVKRTGEKVFLECVQDMDHENMFWYRQDPGLGLRLIYFSYDVKMKEKGDIPEGYSVSREKKERFSLILESASTNQTSMYLCASSLPGRIGNTEAFFGQGTRLTVV.

The chain has TRBV7-9 and TRBJ2-5; D not resolved. CDR1 is SEHNR and CDR2 is FQNEAQ in the germline V gene (reference sequence). Trimming left V 4 bases short and J 5 bases short, with 11 bases between. The CDR3 has 13 residues. CDR3 coding DNA: TGTGCCAGCAGCTCCCGAAACATGGAGACCCAGTACTTC. It encodes CASSSRNMETQYF.

This clone is medium-sized within its sample. The V call is TRBV5-6, the J call TRBJ1-5; D is ambiguous. Trimming cost V 0 bases and J 6 bases, with 10 bases left between them. The CDR3 loop spans 14 amino acids. Germline V gene lookup returns CDR1 SGHDT and CDR2 YYEEEE. CDR3 in amino acids: CASSLEREGQPQHF. CDR3 sequence (DNA): TGTGCCAGCAGCTTGGAACGGGAAGGTCAGCCCCAGCATTTT.

The V and J genes are TRBV9 and TRBJ2-5; TRBD2 aligns across 9 bases. The CDR3 runs 16 residues. V lost 0 bases to trimming and J lost 4 bases; unmatched junction nucleotides: 7. Per germline, CDR1 SGDLS and CDR2 YYNGEE. The CDR3 is CASSVGGVAGVETQYF. The CDR3, as DNA: TGTGCCAGCAGCGTAGGGGGGGTAGCGGGAGTAGAGACCCAGTACTTC.

Notes on this clone: This same CDR3 is encoded by further DNA sequences in the sample. The V and J genes are TRBV9 and TRBJ2-3, with 14 bases aligning to TRBD2. Germline loops: CDR1 SGDLS, CDR2 YYNGEE. The CDR3 consists of 16 residues. J gave up 3 bases and V 0 bases, and 0 bases lay outside the gene matches. The CDR3 nucleotides read TGTGCCAGCAGCGTAGGACTAGCGGGAGGGACAGATACGCAGTATTTT. Its translation: CASSVGLAGGTDTQYF.

J is TRBJ2-7 and V is TRBV19; perhaps TRBD1 as D (6 bases). CDR3 length: 12 amino acids. CDR1 and CDR2 (germline): LNHDA, SQIVND (reference sequence). V was cut by 3 bases and J by 5 bases, with 8 bases left in between. CDR3 sequence (DNA): TGTGCCAGTAGTATGGGGGCGGACGAGCAGTACTTC. It yields the protein CASSMGADEQYF.

This clone turned up a few times. The chain employs TRBV5-6 and TRBJ2-3; D remains ambiguous. This CDR3 has 13 residues. The V end was cut by 3 bases, the J end by 4 bases, with 9 bases between. Per the germline V gene, CDR1 is SGHDT and CDR2 is YYEEEE. CDR3 coding DNA: TGTGCCAGCAGCTCCATGAGAGCAGATACGCAGTATTTT. As protein: CASSSMRADTQYF. The full variable domain, in which reference TRBV5-6 and TRBJ2-3 provide the parts outside the CDR3, is DAGVTQSPTHLIKTRGQQVTLRCSPKSGHDTVSWYQQALGQGPQFIFQYYEEEERQRGNFPDRFSGHQFPNYSSELNVNALLLGDSALYLCASSSMRADTQYFGPGTRLTVL.

The chain couples TRBV18 to TRBJ2-3; D gene ambiguous. Trimming stripped 3 bases from V and 6 bases from J, with 13 bases between. Germline V gene data show CDR1 as KGHSH and CDR2 as LQKENI. The CDR3 has 14 amino acids. The CDR3 DNA reads TGTGCCAGCTCACCTCTAGTTCGGCGGGATACGCAGTATTTT. This encodes CASSPLVRRDTQYF.

The chain has TRBV9 and TRBJ2-7; 9 bases fit TRBD2. In germline, CDR1 is SGDLS, CDR2 YYNGEE. With 7 bases clipped from V and 1 base from J, the junction kept 9 bases outside the gene matches. This CDR3 region has 15 residues. CDR3 residues: CASGASGTMSYEQYF. Here the CDR3 DNA reads TGTGCCAGCGGGGCTAGCGGGACGATGTCCTACGAGCAGTACTTC.

The chain couples TRBV19 to TRBJ2-7, with TRBD2 identical over 11 bases. The V and J ends lost 2 bases and 2 bases, in that order; junction bases with no gene match: 2. Looked up from germline, CDR1 is LNHDA and CDR2 is SQIVND (reference sequence). The CDR3 contains 15 residues. CDR3 region: CASSITTSGTYEQYF. In DNA, the CDR3 is TGTGCCAGTAGTATAACGACTAGCGGGACCTACGAGCAGTACTTC.

The chain employs TRBV15 and TRBJ1-2; TRBD1 matches at 7 bases. V was clipped by 8 bases and J by 4 bases; unmatched bases: 13. Germline V gives CDR1 LNHNV, CDR2 YYDKDF (reference sequence). This CDR3 has 15 amino acids. CDR3 DNA: TGTGCCACCGAGGACAGGAGAAAAAAGGGCTATGGCTACACCTTC. Protein product: CATEDRRKKGYGYTF.

The chain joins TRBV7-9 to TRBJ1-2; D not resolved. The CDR3 is 12 residues long. Trimming took 5 bases from V and 7 from J, leaving 11 bases between them. Germline CDR1 is SEHNR and CDR2 is FQNEAQ (reference sequence). CDR3 DNA: TGTGCCAGCAGCCCGGGGAGTCCTGGCTACACCTTC. Translating it yields CASSPGSPGYTF.

The rearrangement uses TRBV11-2 and TRBJ1-1; 9 positions agree with TRBD1. Germline CDR1 SGHAT, CDR2 FQNNGV. The V segment lost 1 base and the J segment 3 bases; nucleotides outside the gene matches: 3. The CDR3 runs 15 residues. CDR3 coding DNA: TGTGCCAGCAGCTTAGGGGGGACAGGGCACACTGAAGCTTTCTTT. Translation gives CASSLGGTGHTEAFF.

Regarding this clone: Other DNA sequences in the same sample also yield this CDR3. CDR3 DNA: TGTGCCTGGAGTGTCGGCGGCCCCTACGAGCAGTACTTC. Protein sequence: CAWSVGGPYEQYF. The chain couples TRBV30 to TRBJ2-7, with D unresolved. V was cut by 0 bases and J by 2 bases, with 8 bases left in between. Looked up from germline, CDR1 is GTSNPN and CDR2 is SVGIG (reference sequence). The CDR3 totals 13 residues. Looking up the rest from reference TRBV30 and TRBJ2-7 gives the full variable domain: SQTIHQWPATLVQPVGSPLSLECTVEGTSNPNLYWYRQAAGRGLQLLFYSVGIGQISSEVPQNLSASRPQDRQFILSSKKLLLSDSGFYLCAWSVGGPYEQYFGPGTRLTVT.

Only a few counts were recorded for this clone. The chain uses TRBV7-2 and TRBJ1-1; weak D call: TRBD1 (6 bases). The CDR3 length is 13 residues. The germline CDR1 and CDR2 sequences are SGHTA and FQGNSA. Trimming stripped 6 bases from V and 4 bases from J, with 12 bases between. CDR3 in amino acids: CASRLRGLTEAFF. In nucleotides, the CDR3 is TGTGCCAGCAGACTCAGGGGTCTCACTGAAGCTTTCTTT.

The chain combines TRBV6-1 with TRBJ2-4; no definite D call. The CDR3 runs to 16 residues. Germline V CDR1 and CDR2: MNHNS, SASEGT. Deletions cut 0 bases from V and 0 bases from J, with 9 bases between. Written as DNA, the CDR3 is TGTGCCAGCAGTGAAGCCCCACTCGTAGCCAAAAACATTCAGTACTTC. It translates to CASSEAPLVAKNIQYF.

J is TRBJ2-7 and V is TRBV10-1; no reliable D call. The V end was cut by 3 bases, the J end by 6 bases, with 12 bases between. CDR1 WNHNN and CDR2 SYGVQD come from the germline V gene (reference sequence). The CDR3 is made up of 13 amino acids. The CDR3 DNA sequence: TGCGCCAGCAGTGACCGTCTCCTCGGCGAGCAGTACTTC. Translation: CASSDRLLGEQYF.

This clone was observed a handful of times. The CDR3 DNA reads TGCGCCAGCAGCTTGGAGGAGTCTGGGGCCAACGTCCTGACTTTC. It specifies CASSLEESGANVLTF. The rearrangement links TRBV5-1 to TRBJ2-6, with D unclear. The CDR3 has 15 amino acids. V lost 0 bases, J lost 1 base, and 5 bases lay in between. CDR1 is SGHRS and CDR2 is YFSETQ in the germline V gene.

V usage is TRBV6-5 and J usage is TRBJ2-1, with 7 bases identical to TRBD2. The germline CDR1 and CDR2 sequences are MNHEY and SVGAGI. The CDR3 has 13 amino acids. The V segment lost 9 bases and the J segment 8 bases; nucleotides outside the gene matches: 10. The CDR3 is CASQQGGPDEQFF. The CDR3, as DNA: TGTGCCAGTCAGCAGGGAGGGCCGGATGAGCAGTTCTTC.

This chain links TRBV9 with TRBJ1-1, with no clear D. V dropped 0 bases and J dropped 5 bases, with 11 bases sitting between them. The CDR3 is made up of 14 amino acids. CDR1 is SGDLS and CDR2 is YYNGEE in the germline V gene. The chain's CDR3 is CASSVVTGGTEAFF. In DNA form, the CDR3 reads TGTGCCAGCAGCGTAGTTACGGGAGGAACTGAAGCTTTCTTT.

This clone is a singleton in its sample. In DNA form, the CDR3 reads TGTGCCAGCTTAACGATTAGCGGCAGCTCCTACGAGCAGTACTTC. It translates to CASLTISGSSYEQYF. The rearrangement uses TRBV28 and TRBJ2-7; a weak D match, TRBD2 (6 bases). V lost 8 bases and J lost 0, with 17 bases in between. Germline CDR1 MDHEN, CDR2 SYDVKM. This CDR3 contains 15 residues. The complete variable domain, with remaining parts taken from reference TRBV28 and TRBJ2-7, reads DVKVTQSSRYLVKRTGEKVFLECVQDMDHENMFWYRQDPGLGLRLIYFSYDVKMKEKGDIPEGYSVSREKKERFSLILESASTNQTSMYLCASLTISGSSYEQYFGPGTRLTVT.

For this clone: An end of the junction does not agree with germline; a read error may underlie this. J is TRBJ2-1 and V is TRBV7-7; 9 bases map to TRBD2. The CDR3 consists of 13 residues. The germline CDR1 and CDR2 sequences are SSHAT and FNYEAQ (reference sequence). This CDR3 reads CASSGGLAGEQFF. CDR3 DNA: TGTGCTAGCAGTGGGGGACTAGCTGGTGAGCAGTTCTTC. Combining the CDR3 with reference TRBV7-7 and TRBJ2-1 gives the whole variable domain GAGVSQSPRYKVTKRGQDVTLRCDPISSHATLYWYQQALGQGPEFLTYFNYEAQPDKSGLPSDRFSAERPEGSISTLTIQRTEQRDSAMYRCASSGGLAGEQFFGPGTRLTVL.

The V call is TRBV5-8, the J call TRBJ2-1; TRBD1 agrees at 10 bases. The CDR3 is made up of 18 amino acids. The germline gives CDR1 SGHTS, CDR2 YDEGEE. The ends lost 6 bases at V and 3 bases at J; junction bases unmatched: 15. CDR3 in DNA: TGTGCCAGCAACCGGGACAGGGGTAATTTTTACCTCTACAATGAGCAGTTCTTC. Its translation is CASNRDRGNFYLYNEQFF.